This T cell receptor (beta chain) was captured in a study of T cells in Graves' hyperthyroidism and ophthalmopathy (dated by TCRdb to about 2019). Concerning the study at large: Peripheral blood was collected at initial diagnosis, before any treatment. TCR V-J signatures able to tell the groups apart were searched for in a discovery cohort of more than 90 patients, of whom roughly 42 had Graves' ophthalmopathy and about 60 had stable Graves' hyperthyroidism. An independent validation cohort of under 20 hyperthyroidism patients and some 15 patients who later progressed to ophthalmopathy tested prospective prediction of ophthalmopathy. The 95 to 100 discovery patients were divided at random into training and test sets in a 7:3 ratio. The study also compared thyroid tissue and blood T-cell repertoires from about six Graves' hyperthyroidism patients. After sampling, hyperthyroidism patients received methimazole starting at 30 mg daily, and ophthalmopathy patients received high-dose intravenous methylprednisolone. The paper reports TCR Vbeta CDR3 sequencing of roughly 140 peripheral blood samples: some 41 ophthalmopathy, some 80 hyperthyroidism and about 17 progressor patients. Findings and caveats that apply to the study as a whole: Most expanded thyroid clonotypes (frequency above 0.001) were also found in blood, which suggests that blood repertoires may mirror thyroid immune responses. Ophthalmopathy was separated from stable hyperthyroidism by a 13 V-J signature model, with 85% to 90% sensitivity and roughly 84% specificity obtained in cross-validation and 80%/75% obtained in testing. During validation, the model predicted progression to ophthalmopathy a median of about 5.9 months ahead of onset, with almost 71% sensitivity and 72.22% specificity. Sample size was not statistically predetermined, and investigators were not blinded to group allocation.

For CDR1 and CDR2, the germline V gene lists SNHLY and FYNNEI. V drops 8 bases and J drops 0 bases, leaving 14 bases in between. The cysteine opens and the phenylalanine closes a CDR3 of 14 amino acids. Solely the CDR3 DNA is kept, with 42 bases framed from the first base. TCR beta CDR3 regions were amplified from RNA transcripts. The TCR CDR3 was subjected to a first round of RT-PCR using the HTBI primer set and the Qiagen OneStep RT-PCR kit. The libraries were constructed in a second round of multiplex PCR and then size-selected and purified. Libraries were sequenced paired-end with 100 bp reads on an Illumina HiSeq2000. On the study's bioinformatics: SOAPnuke was used to process the raw data, removing reads that contained adapters or uncalled bases, had a mean Phred below 15, or lacked an exact match to the constant primer or identifier. High-quality paired reads were merged using COPE v1.2.5, and each unique nucleotide sequence was defined as a clonotype. MiTCR v1.1 was used to align clonotypes to the IMGT TRBV, TRBD and TRBJ reference segments. Analysis was restricted to V-J combinations with a frequency above 0.0001, which covered 99% to 99.2% of repertoires. The TCS score was defined as the ratio of F50 (clonal expansion) to E x V (chaos), calculated using BLOSUM62-based TCRdist between CDR3 peptides within each V-J. Welch's t-statistics and random forest reduced roughly 540 V-J features to 13, which were used in a naive Bayes classifier (R e1071). TCRdb trimmed public reads at Q25 via fastp, called clones via MiXCR and kept in-frame beta chains. Every entry covers one CDR3 protein and lists the most common genes and DNA from its rows. TCRdb, not the authors, supplied the V and J calls. This sample holds hundreds of thousands of distinct CDR3 sequences; 20% were observed only once. The top ten clonotypes cover roughly 50% of the sample.

Ophthalmopathy patients had moderately to severely active disease, Clinical Activity Score of at least 3, NOSPECS grade of at least 4, and duration under 3 months. Exclusion was applied to patients with uncontrolled infections, other autoimmune diseases, pregnancy or lactation. Diagnoses were established on the basis of clinical symptoms, serum thyroxine and TRAb, thyroid ultrasound, and orbital computed tomography. PBMCs were isolated from 7.5 to 10 ml of fresh peripheral blood by Ficoll-Paque density gradient centrifugation. Total RNA was extracted using Trizol reagent, and RNA quality was assessed on an Agilent 2100 Bioanalyzer. About this clonotype: No antigen is known for it. Within one base of it there is no much larger clone, and no base qualities were kept.

The specimen was blood. This clonotype originated in a man in his forties with Graves' ophthalmopathy. In this chain, TRBV2 is recombined with TRBJ2-7; 5 matching bases give a weak D call of TRBD1. The CDR3 protein: CASLDRPDSYEQYF. In nucleotides, the sequence is TGTGCCAGCCTAGACAGACCCGACTCCTACGAGCAGTACTTC.